The clone carrying this T cell receptor (beta chain) was found a few times. What it recognizes is unknown. Investigators reverse transcribed all isolated RNA, so they sequenced expressed TCRB transcripts. The repertoire was sequenced with immunoSEQ multiplex PCR; TCRdb's copy has only in-frame clones and lacks some. The table has around 330,000 clones, approximately 10% seen once. The sample is drawn from a study of beta chain features in type 1 diabetes. Germline V gene sequence: CDR1 SQVTM, CDR2 ANQGSEA. The CDR3 has 13 amino acids. Deletions cut 7 bases from V and 4 bases from J, with 16 bases between. Regarding the study as a whole: More deletions and fewer insertions at VDJ junctions were seen in type 1 diabetes patients.

The clonotype originates from a woman aged 25 to 45 in good health. Sequencing used naive CD4+ T cells from blood. The V call is TRBV29-1, the J call TRBJ1-1, with D perhaps TRBD1 (6 bases). The DNA for the CDR3 is TGCAGCGGCGAGGGGCAGGGGAGCACTGAAGCTTTCTTT. Its protein product is CSGEGQGSTEAFF.